A single sample gave rise to the 32 T cell receptor beta chains below, sequenced in a study of technical replicates of blood from a few donors. Produced via immunoSEQ multiplex PCR; TCRdb's table is partial and in-frame only. The sample contains over 65,000 clones, roughly 98% of which appear only once. The sample consisted of T cells isolated from PBMCs. The receptors originated from a human donor in good health.

This clone was counted a single time. The V call is TRBV27, the J call TRBJ2-5, with 8 bases identical to TRBD1. V trimming: 7 bases; J trimming: 2 bases; junction bases outside the gene matches: 6. This CDR3 contains 14 residues. Germline CDR1 is MNHEY and CDR2 is SMNVEV (reference sequence). The CDR3, as DNA: TGTGCCAGCAACGACAGGGGTGGGCAAGAGACCCAGTACTTC. It yields the protein CASNDRGGQETQYF.

V usage is TRBV5-1 and J usage is TRBJ2-2; D is perhaps TRBD2 (7 bases). Trimming pared 3 bases from V and 6 bases from J, leaving 15 bases between. The CDR3 has 15 amino acids. Germline V gene sequence: CDR1 SGHRS, CDR2 YFSETQ. CDR3 protein: CASSSQGGYPGELFF. The CDR3 DNA is TGCGCCAGCAGCTCACAGGGAGGGTATCCCGGGGAGCTGTTTTTT.

CDR3 in DNA: TGCAGCGTTGGGAACAGGGGAGTTGTAAGGCACCAAGAGACCCAGTACTTC. It codes for CSVGNRGVVRHQETQYF. V is TRBV29-1 and J is TRBJ2-5, with 7 nucleotides matching TRBD1. V lost 4 bases, J lost 0 bases, and 14 bases stayed unmatched. This CDR3 is built from 17 residues. CDR1 is SQVTM and CDR2 is ANQGSEA in the germline V gene.

The chain carries TRBV11-3 and TRBJ2-1, with TRBD2 identical over 9 bases. CDR1 is SGHNT, CDR2 YENEEA, per germline. The CDR3 spans 16 residues. V gave up 5 bases and J gave up 6 bases; unmatched junction bases: 11. The CDR3 DNA reads TGTGCCAGCAGCCCCCACATCGGGACTAGCCGCAATGAGCAGTTCTTC. This translates into CASSPHIGTSRNEQFF.

The CDR3 region is CASSFRESGGASYNEQFF. The CDR3 DNA follows: TGTGCCAGCAGCTTTCGAGAAAGCGGGGGAGCCTCCTACAATGAGCAGTTCTTC. V usage is TRBV7-9 and J usage is TRBJ2-1, with TRBD2 identical over 8 bases. The CDR3 has 18 residues. Germline CDR1 and CDR2: SEHNR and FQNEAQ (reference sequence). The ends lost 3 bases at V and 0 bases at J; junction bases unmatched: 10.

This chain connects TRBV28 to TRBJ2-3; D gene ambiguous. CDR1 is MDHEN, CDR2 SYDVKM, per germline. The ends were cut back, 8 bases at V and 5 bases at J, with 14 bases in the middle. The CDR3 runs to 13 residues. CDR3 amino acids: CASGALYVDTQYF. Written as DNA, the CDR3 is TGTGCCAGCGGTGCCCTATATGTAGATACGCAGTATTTT.

V is TRBV11-3 and J is TRBJ1-1, with D hard to call. CDR1 SGHNT and CDR2 YENEEA come from the germline V gene. Trimming took 1 base from V and 9 from J, leaving 12 bases between them. This CDR3 is 13 amino acids long. The CDR3 protein is CASSLGGLPKAFF. The CDR3 DNA reads TGTGCCAGCAGCTTAGGCGGACTTCCGAAAGCTTTCTTT.

This clone was seen only once. This chain connects TRBV30 to TRBJ1-5; D possibly corresponds to TRBD1 (6 bases). From germline, CDR1 is GTSNPN and CDR2 SVGIG (reference sequence). Trimming stripped 0 bases from V and 5 bases from J, with 8 bases between. The CDR3 spans 13 residues. CDR3 loop: CAWSVGGYQPQHF. Here the CDR3 DNA reads TGTGCCTGGAGTGTAGGGGGTTATCAGCCCCAGCATTTT.

The chain links TRBV15 to TRBJ2-1; D gene uncertain. V dropped 5 bases and J dropped 0 bases, with 11 bases sitting between them. There are 15 residues in the CDR3. Germline CDR1 and CDR2: LNHNV and YYDKDF (reference sequence). The CDR3 nucleotides are TGTGCCACCAGCCTTCCGCCAGTCTCCTACAATGAGCAGTTCTTC. Translation: CATSLPPVSYNEQFF.

CDR3 coding DNA: TGCGCCAGCAGTGAGTCGGTCCGGGACACTGAAGCTTTCTTT. It is translated as CASSESVRDTEAFF. The chain recombines TRBV10-1 with TRBJ1-1; no definite D call. CDR1 is WNHNN, CDR2 SYGVQD, per germline (reference sequence). Between the trimmed V and J ends, which lost 0 bases and 3 bases, there was a span of 8 bases. The length of the CDR3 is 14 residues.

The chain links TRBV18 to TRBJ1-1, with 7 positions matching TRBD1. This CDR3 has 13 amino acids. Germline lookup yields CDR1 KGHSH and CDR2 LQKENI. V lost 3 bases to trimming and J lost 9 bases; unmatched junction nucleotides: 7. The CDR3 reads CASSPGQEVKAFF. The CDR3 bases are TGTGCCAGCTCACCCGGACAGGAAGTAAAAGCTTTCTTT.

The chain uses TRBV6-5 and TRBJ1-1; TRBD1 aligns across 8 bases. In germline, CDR1 is MNHEY, CDR2 SVGAGI. The CDR3 has 14 residues. V lost 6 bases and J lost 6; bases outside the gene matches: 9. CDR3 sequence (DNA): TGTGCCAGCAGGGGAGACAGGGGAAGTCCTGAAGCTTTCTTT. This codes for CASRGDRGSPEAFF.

The chain couples TRBV7-6 to TRBJ2-7; 7 bases match TRBD2. The ends lost 2 bases at V and 5 bases at J; junction bases unmatched: 15. The CDR3 has 17 residues. Germline V gives CDR1 SGHVS, CDR2 FNYEAQ. The CDR3 DNA reads TGTGCCAGCAGCTTATTGGGGGGGATTTCTGATACAGACGAGCAGTACTTC. It is translated as CASSLLGGISDTDEQYF.

The CDR3 coding sequence is TGTGCCAGCAGTGACTCCGCGGGGGGGATATATACGCAGTATTTT. Amino acid sequence: CASSDSAGGIYTQYF. J is TRBJ2-3 and V is TRBV6-4; 9 positions match TRBD2. Germline V gene sequence: CDR1 MRHNA, CDR2 SNTAGT. Trimming removed 0 bases from V and 7 bases from J; junction bases left unmatched: 5. The CDR3 contains 15 residues.

The rearrangement uses TRBV6-1 and TRBJ1-2, with a tentative D call TRBD1 (5 bases). CDR1 and CDR2 from the germline V gene are MNHNS and SASEGT. The CDR3 covers 11 residues. V lost 4 bases and J 10 bases, leaving 10 bases between the germline ends. The DNA of the CDR3 is TGTGCCAGCAGTGGACAGAGGACCTACACCTTC. Translated, it gives CASSGQRTYTF.

J is TRBJ2-2 and V is TRBV30; 7 bases fit TRBD1. This CDR3 region has 13 residues. V lost 5 bases to trimming and J lost 3 bases; unmatched junction nucleotides: 3. Germline lookup yields CDR1 GTSNPN and CDR2 SVGIG (reference sequence). For the CDR3, the DNA is TGTGCCTGGGACAGGGTGTACACCGGGGAGCTGTTTTTT. Translated: CAWDRVYTGELFF.

This clone appeared once. The rearrangement uses TRBV5-6 and TRBJ1-1; D unclear. Deletions cut 0 bases from V and 5 bases from J, with 5 bases between. CDR3 length: 12 amino acids. Per germline, CDR1 SGHDT and CDR2 YYEEEE. The CDR3 spells CASSLGRTEAFF. In DNA, the CDR3 is TGTGCCAGCAGCTTGGGGCGGACTGAAGCTTTCTTT.

This sequence joins TRBV5-4 and TRBJ2-5; D ambiguous. V shed 1 base and J shed 3 bases, with 10 bases lying between them. Germline V CDR1 and CDR2: SGHNT, YYREEE (reference sequence). There are 14 residues in the CDR3. The CDR3 DNA follows: TGTGCCAGCAGCTTGTATTTGGGCAAAGAGACCCAGTACTTC. Translated, it gives CASSLYLGKETQYF.

The chain is built from TRBV5-6 and TRBJ2-7; 9 nucleotides match TRBD1. This CDR3 contains 16 residues. Germline CDR1 and CDR2: SGHDT and YYEEEE. V was pared by 4 bases and J by 3 bases, with 11 bases of the junction left unmatched. This CDR3 reads CASSPLGQGRNYEQYF. In DNA form, the CDR3 reads TGTGCCAGCAGCCCCCTGGGACAGGGACGCAACTACGAGCAGTACTTC.

V gene TRBV6-1 combines with J gene TRBJ2-1; TRBD1 matches 7 bases. The V gene's germline CDR1 is MNHNS and CDR2 SASEGT. V was clipped by 6 bases and J by 8 bases; unmatched bases: 13. The CDR3 consists of 15 residues. CDR3 nucleotide sequence: TGTGCCAGCAGCTGGGGTGACAGGGACGGCGATGAGCAGTTCTTC. It encodes CASSWGDRDGDEQFF.

The V and J genes are TRBV27 and TRBJ2-7; possibly TRBD1 for D (7 bases). Germline-derived CDR1 and CDR2 are MNHEY and SMNVEV (reference sequence). The CDR3 loop spans 13 amino acids. V lost 6 bases and J 2 bases, leaving 11 bases between the germline ends. CDR3 loop: CASRPGGPYEQYF. The DNA of the CDR3 is TGTGCCAGCAGACCAGGGGGGCCCTACGAGCAGTACTTC.

The CDR3 DNA sequence: TGTGCCAGCAGTAACAGGGCCCTAGGTGAGCAGTACTTC. This translates into CASSNRALGEQYF. The chain employs TRBV27 and TRBJ2-7; tentative D call: TRBD1 (6 bases). The germline CDR1 and CDR2 sequences are MNHEY and SMNVEV (reference sequence). The CDR3 is 13 amino acids. The V gene lost 5 bases and the J gene lost 7 bases, with 15 bases spanning the gap.

This chain connects TRBV5-1 to TRBJ2-7; 7 bases agree with TRBD1. J was trimmed by 0 bases and V by 5 bases; bases with no gene match: 11. The CDR3 extends over 16 amino acids. The germline V gene has CDR1 SGHRS and CDR2 YFSETQ. CDR3: CASSSRPGQTSYEQYF. In DNA form, the CDR3 reads TGCGCCAGCAGTTCGAGGCCGGGACAGACCTCCTACGAGCAGTACTTC. The full variable domain, rest sourced from reference TRBV5-1 and TRBJ2-7, is KAGVTQTPRYLIKTRGQQVTLSCSPISGHRSVSWYQQTPGQGLQFLFEYFSETQRNKGNFPGRFSGRQFSNSRSEMNVSTLELGDSALYLCASSSRPGQTSYEQYFGPGTRLTVT.

The CDR3 protein is CATYGQPNEKLFF. The CDR3 nucleotides are TGTGCCACCTACGGACAGCCCAATGAAAAACTGTTTTTT. The chain recombines TRBV28 with TRBJ1-4, with D possibly TRBD1 on 6 matching bases. Germline V gene lookup returns CDR1 MDHEN and CDR2 SYDVKM. Trimming stripped 10 bases from V and 5 bases from J, with 14 bases between. The CDR3 runs 13 residues.

J is TRBJ2-5 and V is TRBV19, with TRBD1 identical over 8 bases. The J segment lost 4 bases and the V segment lost 7 bases, leaving 8 bases of the junction unmatched. There are 14 residues in the CDR3. Germline loops: CDR1 LNHDA, CDR2 SQIVND (reference sequence). Here the CDR3 DNA reads TGTGCCAGTAATACCGCCGGGACAGGAGAGACCCAGTACTTC. It is translated as CASNTAGTGETQYF.

The chain joins TRBV5-1 to TRBJ2-7, with 7 nucleotides matching TRBD1. This CDR3 region has 16 residues. Germline CDR1 reads SGHRS; CDR2 reads YFSETQ. Trimming cost V 5 bases and J 2 bases; bases outside gene matches: 13. CDR3 sequence: CASRKLPGQQTYEQYF. The CDR3 DNA reads as TGCGCCAGCAGGAAACTTCCGGGACAGCAGACCTACGAGCAGTACTTC.

The chain recombines TRBV5-1 with TRBJ2-5; unclear D gene. The CDR3 contains 14 residues. Looked up from germline, CDR1 is SGHRS and CDR2 is YFSETQ. The V and J ends lost 4 bases and 0 bases respectively, with 10 bases between them. The CDR3 DNA reads as TGCGCCAGCAGCGGAACGGGTTACCAAGAGACCCAGTACTTC. Translating gives CASSGTGYQETQYF.

The CDR3 loop reads CASSSPGRAFF. The CDR3 coding sequence is TGTGCCAGCAGCTCCCCAGGGCGCGCTTTCTTT. The chain is built from TRBV7-9 and TRBJ1-1; D is perhaps TRBD1 (5 bases). V lost 4 bases, J lost 11 bases, and 11 bases lay in between. CDR1 and CDR2 (germline): SEHNR, FQNEAQ (reference sequence). The CDR3 contains 11 residues.

The J gene is TRBJ1-6, the V gene TRBV7-9, with 7 nucleotides matching TRBD1. V shed 3 bases and J 4 bases; nucleotides not matched to a gene: 12. Per germline, CDR1 SEHNR and CDR2 FQNEAQ (reference sequence). The CDR3 spans 18 residues. The CDR3 sequence: CASSFSTGAGGYNSPLHF. The CDR3, as DNA: TGTGCCAGCAGCTTCTCCACAGGGGCGGGGGGGTATAATTCACCCCTCCACTTT.

The rearrangement joins TRBV4-1 to TRBJ1-1; no clear D. CDR3 length: 11 residues. Per germline, CDR1 MGHRA and CDR2 YSYEKL. Trimming took 8 bases from V and 5 from J, leaving 9 bases between them. The chain's CDR3 is CASGDPTEAFF. CDR3 DNA sequence: TGCGCCAGCGGAGACCCAACTGAAGCTTTCTTT.

The rearrangement links TRBV28 to TRBJ1-4; D call uncertain. The CDR3 loop spans 14 amino acids. CDR1 and CDR2 (germline): MDHEN, SYDVKM. The germline V and J ends were trimmed by 3 bases and 8 bases, with 13 bases remaining between them. CDR3 bases: TGTGCCAGCAGTTTGGGAGGGCTCACCGAAAAACTGTTTTTT. The encoded protein is CASSLGGLTEKLFF.

The V call is TRBV11-3, the J call TRBJ1-2; TRBD1 matches at 9 bases. The CDR3 sequence is 16 residues long. The germline V gene encodes CDR1 SGHNT and CDR2 YENEEA. Losses at the gene ends were 5 bases for V and 6 bases for J; bases not matched to a gene: 13. The CDR3 sequence: CASSPWDRASANGYTF. The CDR3 DNA reads as TGTGCCAGCAGCCCCTGGGACAGGGCCTCTGCGAATGGCTACACCTTC.